This TCR beta chain was profiled in a study of identical twins. General observations from the study: Conclusions leaned on cross-sectional statistical analysis and did not track the same donors over time.

The CDR3 consists of 14 residues. Trimming at V came to 6 bases and at J to 7 bases, leaving 6 bases not matched to a gene. This clonotype occurred a few times. Its antigen remains unidentified. TCRdb processed the 5' RACE reads anew with MiXCR; each CDR3 protein has one entry. The sample has a few hundred thousand distinct CDR3 sequences, just under 10% seen once; the top ten hold under 3%. These data were also filed under a second study, of yellow fever vaccine responses in identical twins.

The sequence was obtained from a woman aged 18 to 35 in good health. The V call is TRBV12-3 or TRBV12-4, the J call TRBJ1-6; TRBD1 matches at 7 bases. Sample: PBMCs. CDR3 protein: CASRAGTENSPLHF. The CDR3 bases are TGTGCCAGCAGAGCCGGGACAGAGAATTCACCCCTCCACTTT.